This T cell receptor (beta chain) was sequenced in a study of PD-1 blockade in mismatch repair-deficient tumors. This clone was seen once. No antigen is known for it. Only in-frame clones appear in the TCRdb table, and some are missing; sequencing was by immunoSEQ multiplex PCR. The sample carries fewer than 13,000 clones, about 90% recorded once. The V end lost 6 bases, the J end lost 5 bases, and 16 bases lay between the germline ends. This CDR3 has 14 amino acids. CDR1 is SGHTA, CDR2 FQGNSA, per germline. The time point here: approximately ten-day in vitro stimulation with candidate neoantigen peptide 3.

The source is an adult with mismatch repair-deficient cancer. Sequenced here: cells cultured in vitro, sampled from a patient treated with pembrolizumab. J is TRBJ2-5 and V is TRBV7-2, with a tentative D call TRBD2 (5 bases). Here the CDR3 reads CASSAAGGGETQYF. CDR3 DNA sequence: TGTGCCAGCAGTGCGGCCGGAGGTGGGGAGACCCAGTACTTC. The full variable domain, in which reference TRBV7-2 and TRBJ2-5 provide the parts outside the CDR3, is GAGVSQSPSNKVTEKGKDVELRCDPISGHTALYWYRQSLGQGLEFLIYFQGNSAPDKSGLPSDRFSAERTGGSVSTLTIQRTQQEDSAVYLCASSAAGGGETQYFGPGTRLLVL.